The next 10 T cell receptor beta chains were all read from a single sample in a study of beta chain features in type 1 diabetes. Study-wide results and limits: Shortening that was moderate but significant affected the TCRB CDR3s of Type 1 diabetes patients in all four CD4+ subsets.

The antigens for these receptors are not known. The isolated RNA, all of it, was reverse transcribed, so expressed TCRB transcripts were what got sequenced. The repertoire was sequenced with immunoSEQ multiplex PCR; TCRdb's copy has only in-frame clones and lacks some. The sample holds around 160,000 clones, around 63% seen once. What was sequenced was naive CD4+ T cells from blood. These receptors all stem from a man aged 25 to 45 with type 1 diabetes.

The chain uses TRBV30 and TRBJ1-4; TRBD1 matches at 9 bases. This CDR3 is built from 14 residues. The trim removed 3 bases at V and 7 bases at J, leaving 6 bases unmatched. The germline V gene encodes CDR1 GTSNPN and CDR2 SVGIG (reference sequence). CDR3 residues: CAWRTGTGSEKLFF. CDR3 DNA sequence: TGTGCCTGGAGGACCGGGACAGGGAGTGAAAAACTGTTTTTT.

The J gene is TRBJ2-7, the V gene TRBV13, with no clear D. Germline lookup yields CDR1 PRHDT and CDR2 FYEKMQ (reference sequence). V dropped 6 bases and J dropped 3 bases, with 15 bases sitting between them. This CDR3 region has 14 residues. DNA for the CDR3: TGTGCCAGCAGAAAAATGACGGTCAACTACGAGCAGTACTTC. It yields the protein CASRKMTVNYEQYF.

The genes are TRBV13 and TRBJ2-1; TRBD1 matches 7 bases. The germline gives CDR1 PRHDT, CDR2 FYEKMQ (reference sequence). V shed 7 bases and J 6 bases; nucleotides not matched to a gene: 9. This CDR3 is built from 14 residues. The CDR3 nucleotides are TGTGCCAGCAACCTGATTGACAGGGTCAATGAGCAGTTCTTC. Protein sequence: CASNLIDRVNEQFF.

The chain recombines TRBV30 with TRBJ2-5, with 7 bases matching TRBD1. Germline V lookup: CDR1 GTSNPN, CDR2 SVGIG (reference sequence). The ends lost 4 bases at V and 4 bases at J; junction bases unmatched: 6. This CDR3 region has 13 residues. The CDR3 here is CAWTSGTVETQYF. The CDR3 DNA reads TGTGCCTGGACCTCCGGGACAGTAGAGACCCAGTACTTC.

The rearrangement uses TRBV27 and TRBJ2-7; D call uncertain. CDR3 size: 13 residues. The V and J ends lost 2 bases and 0 bases respectively, with 5 bases between them. The germline V gene has CDR1 MNHEY and CDR2 SMNVEV (reference sequence). CDR3: CASSLKSSYEQYF. Here the CDR3 DNA reads TGTGCCAGCAGTTTAAAGAGCTCCTACGAGCAGTACTTC.

There are a few counts of this clone. V usage is TRBV30 and J usage is TRBJ1-4; 7 bases are a match to TRBD1. CDR3 size: 15 residues. Germline values: CDR1 GTSNPN, CDR2 SVGIG (reference sequence). Trimming removed 2 bases from V and 1 base from J; junction bases left unmatched: 4. The CDR3 DNA reads as TGTGCCTGGAGTTCACACAGGGGAACTAATGAAAAACTGTTTTTT. Its translation is CAWSSHRGTNEKLFF.

The rearrangement links TRBV11-2 to TRBJ1-2; D not certain. This CDR3 comprises 12 residues. With 6 bases removed from V and 4 bases from J, the gap between germline ends came to 9 bases. Germline-derived CDR1 and CDR2 are SGHAT and FQNNGV. CDR3 DNA sequence: TGTGCCAGCAGTCAAGAGGGCTATGGCTACACCTTC. Encoded protein: CASSQEGYGYTF.

This clone has a handful of counts. The chain combines TRBV29-1 with TRBJ1-5; D uncertain. The V end lost 5 bases, the J end lost 2 bases, and 16 bases lay between the germline ends. Germline V gene sequence: CDR1 SQVTM, CDR2 ANQGSEA. The CDR3 is made up of 15 amino acids. CDR3 DNA: TGCAGCGTTCTGACGGTGGATGAAGGCAATCAGCCCCAGCATTTT. Amino acids: CSVLTVDEGNQPQHF.

The J gene is TRBJ2-2, the V gene TRBV11-2, with D hard to call. The CDR3 covers 13 residues. Germline CDR1 reads SGHAT; CDR2 reads FQNNGV. V shed 4 bases and J shed 7 bases, with 10 bases lying between them. The CDR3 spells CASSSPFRGELFF. In nucleotides, the CDR3 is TGTGCCAGCAGCTCCCCCTTTCGCGGGGAGCTGTTTTTT.

In regard to this clone: Different DNA sequences within this sample yield the same CDR3. J is TRBJ1-3 and V is TRBV4-3, with a tentative D call TRBD1 (5 bases). The CDR3 is 13 amino acids. The V and J ends lost 0 bases and 7 bases respectively, with 7 bases between them. Germline CDR1 is LGHNA and CDR2 is YSLEER. The CDR3 nucleotides read TGCGCCAGCAGCCAAGATCGGGGGAACACCATATATTTT. It codes for CASSQDRGNTIYF.